The subject of this entry is one TCR beta chain. As yet, its antigen is unknown. These data originate in a study of T-cell memory formation after mild COVID-19. Turning to the study itself: Largely, the TCR clusters proved donor specific. Study results and limitations: Clonal second-wave expansions that peaked on day 37 had unconfirmed SARS-CoV-2 specificity. Day 15 to 85 contractors were CD4/CD8 balanced; later expanders leaned CD4+.

From 5'RACE with constant-segment primers came TCR alpha and TCR beta cDNA libraries that carried sample barcodes and UMIs. TCRdb recomputed calls from the 5' RACE reads with MiXCR, one row per CDR3 protein. The data contain approximately 150,000 distinct CDR3 sequences, 15% to 20% of them seen just once; the ten biggest clones take up around 2%. This receptor was obtained from an adult woman who had mild COVID-19 (a few samples of this study predate the infection). Cell type and time point are not known. The sample was PBMCs or a T cell subset sorted from them (not recorded which).

The CDR3 DNA reads as TGCGCCAGCAGCACCGGACAGAGGTTGAACACTGAAGCTTTCTTT. Protein: CASSTGQRLNTEAFF. The chain combines TRBV5-1 with TRBJ1-1, with a tentative D call TRBD1 (6 bases). Germline-derived CDR1 and CDR2 are SGHRS and YFSETQ. This CDR3 region has 15 residues. With 4 bases removed from V and 0 bases from J, the gap between germline ends came to 13 bases.